The 30 T cell receptor beta chains below were found in one sample sequenced in a study of OX40 agonist ivuxolimab in advanced cancers. Profiling relied on immunoSEQ multiplex PCR, and the TCRdb table lists in-frame clones only, not all of them. This sample has some 110,000 clones; about 94% occur once, and the top ten carry 0.15% to 0.17%. This specimen was CD4+ or CD8+ T cells sorted from blood, taken in a trial of the OX40 agonist ivuxolimab. Receptors originate from an adult with an advanced solid tumor such as melanoma, head and neck, liver or kidney cancer.

This chain links TRBV9 with TRBJ2-7; D possibly uses TRBD1 or TRBD2 (5 bases each). This CDR3 spans 15 amino acids. Germline CDR1 is SGDLS and CDR2 is YYNGEE. Deletions cut 4 bases from V and 2 bases from J, with 16 bases between. CDR3: CASSPGTVPTYEQYF. The CDR3 bases are TGTGCCAGCAGCCCAGGGACCGTTCCGACCTACGAGCAGTACTTC.

V and J are TRBV5-8 and TRBJ2-7; no reliable D call. Germline-derived CDR1 and CDR2 are SGHTS and YDEGEE. The CDR3 runs to 13 residues. Trimming shortened V by 2 bases and J by 5 bases, and 11 bases separated the two germline ends. This CDR3 reads CASSFETFDEQYF. CDR3 DNA: TGTGCCAGCAGCTTCGAGACGTTCGACGAGCAGTACTTC. The variable domain in full, completed from reference TRBV5-8 and TRBJ2-7, reads EAGVTQSPTHLIKTRGQQATLRCSPISGHTSVYWYQQALGLGLQFLLWYDEGEERNRGNFPPRFSGRQFPNYSSELNVNALELEDSALYLCASSFETFDEQYFGPGTRLTVT.

The V and J genes are TRBV11-2 and TRBJ1-1; D not resolved. The germline CDR1 and CDR2 sequences are SGHAT and FQNNGV. Trimming took off 4 bases at V and 6 bases at J, with 9 bases between the two ends. The CDR3 totals 12 residues. CDR3 DNA: TGTGCCAGCAGCTATCTTGAAGCTGAAGCTTTCTTT. This gives the protein CASSYLEAEAFF.

The chain employs TRBV6-5 and TRBJ1-5; 7 positions match TRBD1. V lost 0 bases, J lost 4 bases, and 6 bases stayed unmatched. Germline assignment: CDR1 MNHEY and CDR2 SVGAGI. This CDR3 contains 16 residues. CDR3: CASSYSGGGRNQPQHF. CDR3 coding DNA: TGTGCCAGCAGTTACTCTGGAGGGGGCCGTAATCAGCCCCAGCATTTT.

This chain joins TRBV6-1 and TRBJ2-2, with 10 bases that match TRBD1. Germline values: CDR1 MNHNS, CDR2 SASEGT. CDR3 length: 15 amino acids. Losses at the gene ends were 6 bases for V and 6 bases for J; bases not matched to a gene: 7. The CDR3 protein is CASREPGQGSGELFF. The CDR3 region has the DNA TGTGCCAGCAGAGAGCCGGGACAGGGGTCCGGGGAGCTGTTTTTT.

The chain combines TRBV6-5 with TRBJ2-2; 9 positions match TRBD2. The CDR3 extends over 15 amino acids. Trimming removed 3 bases from V and 6 bases from J; junction bases left unmatched: 5. CDR1 MNHEY and CDR2 SVGAGI come from the germline V gene. The CDR3 nucleotides are TGTGCCAGCAGTTATGTAGCGGGAGTCGCCGGGGAGCTGTTTTTT. Protein product: CASSYVAGVAGELFF.

The chain is built from TRBV19 and TRBJ2-7, with D perhaps TRBD2 (6 bases). The V and J ends lost 4 bases and 4 bases respectively, with 11 bases between them. CDR3 length equals 13 residues. Germline-derived CDR1 and CDR2 are LNHDA and SQIVND (reference sequence). CDR3 sequence reads: CASSTGLKYEQYF. The CDR3 bases are TGTGCCAGTAGTACCGGACTAAAATACGAGCAGTACTTC.

The chain links TRBV12-2 to TRBJ1-2; TRBD1, the table's D call, was not compared with the DNA. TRBV12-2 constitutes a pseudogene. This CDR3 spans 14 amino acids. The CDR3 coding sequence is TGTGCAAGTCGCTTAGACAGGGGGCTAAGAGGCTACACCTTC. Translation gives CASRLDRGLRGYTF.

The V call is TRBV4-3, the J call TRBJ2-1, with unresolved D. V was pared by 0 bases and J by 1 base, with 1 base between. This CDR3 spans 13 amino acids. Germline values: CDR1 LGHNA, CDR2 YSLEER. DNA of the CDR3: TGCGCCAGCAGCCAAGAGTCCTACAATGAGCAGTTCTTC. As protein: CASSQESYNEQFF.

V usage is TRBV4-3 and J usage is TRBJ2-4; D might be TRBD1 (6 bases). The germline V gene has CDR1 LGHNA and CDR2 YSLEER. The ends were cut back, 3 bases at V and 6 bases at J, with 18 bases in the middle. The CDR3 runs 16 residues. CDR3 sequence: CASSQGAGSLGNIQYF. The DNA of the CDR3 is TGCGCCAGCAGCCAGGGGGCCGGATCTTTGGGAAACATTCAGTACTTC.

The V gene is TRBV28, the J gene TRBJ1-6; D is unclear. Trimming pared 3 bases from V and 10 bases from J, leaving 7 bases between. CDR3 size: 12 residues. The germline CDR1 and CDR2 sequences are MDHEN and SYDVKM. This chain's CDR3 is CASSFSKSPLHF. DNA for the CDR3: TGTGCCAGCAGTTTCAGTAAATCACCCCTCCACTTT.

V is TRBV15 and J is TRBJ1-3; possible D gene TRBD1, 5 bases. Germline lookup yields CDR1 LNHNV and CDR2 YYDKDF (reference sequence). V lost 0 bases and J lost 0, with 9 bases in between. The CDR3 runs 16 residues. The CDR3 region is CATSRDGTDSGNTIYF. The CDR3 DNA reads as TGTGCCACCAGCAGAGACGGGACGGACTCTGGAAACACCATATATTTT.

The genes are TRBV28 and TRBJ2-1; D not resolved. The CDR3 covers 15 residues. Germline CDR1 MDHEN, CDR2 SYDVKM. With 7 bases removed from V and 7 bases from J, the gap between germline ends came to 20 bases. The CDR3 bases are TGTGCCAGCACCCCTCCGATTAGCTTGGCAAATGAGCAGTTCTTC. Protein sequence: CASTPPISLANEQFF.

V is TRBV23-1 and J is TRBJ1-1, with D maybe TRBD1 (5 bases). TRBV23-1 is an ORF, and what it does is uncertain. V was clipped by 0 bases and J by 7 bases, with 18 bases between them. The CDR3 has 16 amino acids. For the CDR3, the DNA is TGCGCCAGCAGTCAATCTTGGGGGAGAAATGGCGGTGAAGCTTTCTTT. It encodes CASSQSWGRNGGEAFF.

V gene TRBV10-2 combines with J gene TRBJ2-1; D is ambiguous. V was shortened by 4 bases and J by 4 bases, with 8 bases between the two germline ends. The CDR3 consists of 13 residues. CDR1 WSHSY and CDR2 SAAADI come from the germline V gene. The DNA for the CDR3 is TGCGCCAGCAGTGTGGACGGATACAATGAGCAGTTCTTC. This translates into CASSVDGYNEQFF.

This clone was seen more than once but under ten times. The genes are TRBV6-5 and TRBJ1-5, with D possibly being TRBD1 (5 bases). The CDR3 totals 13 residues. Trimming removed 4 bases at V and 4 bases at J, with 8 bases between. In germline, CDR1 is MNHEY, CDR2 SVGAGI. The CDR3 DNA reads TGTGCCAGCAGTTTACGGGGGAATCAGCCCCAGCATTTT. It translates to CASSLRGNQPQHF.

For the CDR3, the DNA is TGTGCCAGCAGTGGGGTGGGGGGGTATAATTCACCCCTCCACTTT. Its translation: CASSGVGGYNSPLHF. V is TRBV6-1 and J is TRBJ1-6; D possibly corresponds to TRBD1 (5 bases). Germline CDR1 is MNHNS and CDR2 is SASEGT. This CDR3 contains 15 residues. V was cut by 4 bases and J by 4 bases, with 11 bases left in between.

The chain links TRBV9 to TRBJ1-5; D unclear. Trimming removed 4 bases at V and 9 bases at J, with 17 bases between. This CDR3 is built from 14 residues. In germline, CDR1 is SGDLS, CDR2 YYNGEE. CDR3 sequence reads: CASSPGGGERPQHF. In DNA, the CDR3 is TGTGCCAGCAGCCCAGGCGGAGGAGAGAGGCCCCAGCATTTT.

The chain couples TRBV14 to TRBJ2-7; 9 bases map to TRBD1. The CDR3 consists of 15 residues. Per germline, CDR1 SGHDN and CDR2 FVKESK. Trimming cost V 3 bases and J 4 bases; bases outside gene matches: 7. CDR3 protein: CASSHDTGGPYEQYF. The DNA for the CDR3 is TGTGCCAGCAGCCATGATACAGGGGGCCCTTACGAGCAGTACTTC.

V is TRBV7-2 and J is TRBJ2-5, with D perhaps matching TRBD1 or TRBD2 (5 bases each). The germline V gene has CDR1 SGHTA and CDR2 FQGNSA. V was trimmed by 4 bases and J by 4 bases, leaving 16 bases between them. CDR3 size: 15 residues. The CDR3 DNA reads TGTGCCAGCAGCTCACGCTATCGGGGCCCAGAGACCCAGTACTTC. Translating it yields CASSSRYRGPETQYF.

The V call is TRBV28, the J call TRBJ2-2, with 7 bases lining up with TRBD1. The CDR3 totals 17 residues. V lost 4 bases, J lost 5 bases, and 13 bases stayed unmatched. Germline V gene sequence: CDR1 MDHEN, CDR2 SYDVKM. CDR3 nucleotides: TGTGCCAGCAGTTCCCACTCGACAGGGAAAGGGACCGGGGAGCTGTTTTTT. Its protein is CASSSHSTGKGTGELFF. The full variable domain, rest sourced from reference TRBV28 and TRBJ2-2, is DVKVTQSSRYLVKRTGEKVFLECVQDMDHENMFWYRQDPGLGLRLIYFSYDVKMKEKGDIPEGYSVSREKKERFSLILESASTNQTSMYLCASSSHSTGKGTGELFFGEGSRLTVL.

The chain has TRBV7-9 and TRBJ2-5; D perhaps matches TRBD2 (6 bases). This CDR3 has 14 residues. V was pared by 6 bases and J by 7 bases, with 18 bases between. Germline lookup yields CDR1 SEHNR and CDR2 FQNEAQ (reference sequence). For the CDR3, the DNA is TGTGCCAGCAGACGCTTGGGGGAGGAAGGGACCCAGTACTTC. Amino acid sequence: CASRRLGEEGTQYF.

Written as DNA, the CDR3 is TGTGCCAGCAGTCTAGGTGGCGGGGCTAGCACAGATACGCAGTATTTT. Protein product: CASSLGGGASTDTQYF. The chain is built from TRBV7-3 and TRBJ2-3; possible D gene TRBD2, 6 bases. Between the trimmed V and J ends, which lost 6 bases and 0 bases, there was a span of 16 bases. Germline-derived CDR1 and CDR2 are SGHTA and FQGTGA. There are 16 residues in the CDR3.

This chain uses TRBV7-9 with TRBJ2-2; D could derive from TRBD1 or TRBD2 (5 bases each). The CDR3 consists of 16 residues. The germline gives CDR1 SEHNR, CDR2 FQNEAQ (reference sequence). V was clipped by 5 bases and J by 3 bases, with 16 bases between them. The CDR3 protein is CASSPGAGFYTGELFF. The CDR3 DNA is TGTGCCAGCAGCCCTGGGGCGGGCTTCTACACCGGGGAGCTGTTTTTT.

The rearrangement uses TRBV11-2 and TRBJ1-1; 10 bases fit TRBD1. V lost 4 bases, J lost 3 bases, and 8 bases stayed unmatched. CDR3 length: 16 amino acids. Looked up from germline, CDR1 is SGHAT and CDR2 is FQNNGV. The CDR3 DNA reads TGTGCCAGCAGCTCCGAGGGACAGGGGCCCTACACTGAAGCTTTCTTT. It encodes CASSSEGQGPYTEAFF.

About this clone itself: The same CDR3 can be traced to other DNA sequences in this sample. The chain carries TRBV18 and TRBJ1-2, with a possible D match to TRBD1 (5 bases). Germline V gives CDR1 KGHSH, CDR2 LQKENI. Trimming removed 3 bases at V and 2 bases at J, with 7 bases between. The CDR3 consists of 13 residues. The CDR3 sequence: CASSPGLNYGYTF. CDR3 coding DNA: TGTGCCAGCTCACCGGGACTGAACTATGGCTACACCTTC.

The CDR3 bases are TGTGCCAGCATCTATATTACAGGGGTAGGGACCGGGGAGCTGTTTTTT. The encoded protein is CASIYITGVGTGELFF. V and J are TRBV5-5 and TRBJ2-2, with TRBD1 matching over 7 bases. This CDR3 contains 16 residues. Trimming removed 6 bases from V and 5 bases from J; junction bases left unmatched: 13. Germline lookup yields CDR1 SGHKS and CDR2 YYEKEE (reference sequence). The full variable domain, rest sourced from reference TRBV5-5 and TRBJ2-2, is DAGVTQSPTHLIKTRGQQVTLRCSPISGHKSVSWYQQVLGQGPQFIFQYYEKEERGRGNFPDRFSARQFPNYSSELNVNALLLGDSALYLCASIYITGVGTGELFFGEGSRLTVL.

This rearrangement joins TRBV2 to TRBJ2-7; 10 nucleotides match TRBD1. V gave up 6 bases and J gave up 4 bases; unmatched junction bases: 9. This CDR3 has 15 residues. Germline-derived CDR1 and CDR2 are SNHLY and FYNNEI. CDR3 loop: CASSPEGTGAYEQYF. The CDR3 nucleotides are TGTGCCAGCAGCCCGGAAGGGACAGGGGCTTACGAGCAGTACTTC.

The chain joins TRBV2 to TRBJ2-5; tentatively, D is TRBD2 (6 bases). There are 12 residues in the CDR3. Trimming took off 5 bases at V and 5 bases at J, with 9 bases between the two ends. Per germline, CDR1 SNHLY and CDR2 FYNNEI. The CDR3 loop is CASSSGDETQYF. The CDR3 DNA reads TGTGCCAGCAGTTCGGGAGACGAGACCCAGTACTTC.

The chain employs TRBV4-2 and TRBJ2-2, with D unclear. Trimming left V 0 bases short and J 7 bases short, with 15 bases between. CDR1 is LGHNA, CDR2 YNFKEQ, per germline. This CDR3 is 16 amino acids long. The CDR3 sequence: CASSQEIRVGLGELFF. CDR3 sequence (DNA): TGTGCCAGCAGCCAAGAGATCCGGGTAGGCCTCGGGGAGCTGTTTTTT.